This T cell receptor beta chain derives from a study of OX40 agonist ivuxolimab in advanced cancers. Findings and limits, study-wide: Clonal expansion from baseline to week 6 occurred in both CD4+ and CD8+ T cells. Low clonal expansion, among the lowest seen, marked partial responders at 0.1-3.0 mg/kg.

The CDR3 extends over 16 amino acids. Germline V CDR1 and CDR2: WNHNN, SYGVQD (reference sequence). The V gene end was trimmed by 3 bases and the J gene end by 5 bases; junction bases not matched to a gene: 8. Some clones are missing from TCRdb's copy, which holds only in-frame ones; the method was immunoSEQ multiplex PCR. The data show about 28,000 clones, with about 82% seen just once and more than 25% held by the top ten. Details on this clone: The antigen remains undetermined.

The clonotype comes from an adult with an advanced solid tumor such as melanoma, head and neck, liver or kidney cancer. The material sequenced was CD4+ or CD8+ T cells sorted from blood, taken in a trial of the OX40 agonist ivuxolimab. This chain joins TRBV10-1 and TRBJ2-1; 9 nucleotides line up with TRBD2. Written as DNA, the CDR3 is TGCGCCAGCAGTGATAGGGCGGGAGGGCCGAACAATGAGCAGTTCTTC. It specifies CASSDRAGGPNNEQFF.